This T cell receptor beta chain was sequenced in a study of blood T cell repertoires in COVID-19. Study-level background: Samples representing acute and convalescent COVID-19 were sourced from the United States, Italy and Spain. T cells, B-cell-depleted T cells, or PBMCs provided the cDNA or gDNA that served as material.

Authors' data handling: Nucleated cell counts were estimated from reference gene primer amplification. Produced via immunoSEQ multiplex PCR; TCRdb's table is partial and in-frame only. The V and J calls and clone size were taken over from that table, and D and trimming were inferred from the DNA. Among 230,000 or so clones listed, roughly 84% were seen once. Germline CDR1 is KGHDR and CDR2 is SFDVKD. The CDR3 is 12 residues long. The V end was cut by 6 bases, the J end by 7 bases, with 8 bases between. The clonotype comes from a woman aged 40 to 50 who had recovered from COVID-19. Source material: peripheral blood. V and J are TRBV24-1 and TRBJ2-2; D is uncertain. CDR3: CATSMSNGELFF. The CDR3 bases are TGTGCCACCAGTATGAGTAACGGGGAGCTGTTTTTT.